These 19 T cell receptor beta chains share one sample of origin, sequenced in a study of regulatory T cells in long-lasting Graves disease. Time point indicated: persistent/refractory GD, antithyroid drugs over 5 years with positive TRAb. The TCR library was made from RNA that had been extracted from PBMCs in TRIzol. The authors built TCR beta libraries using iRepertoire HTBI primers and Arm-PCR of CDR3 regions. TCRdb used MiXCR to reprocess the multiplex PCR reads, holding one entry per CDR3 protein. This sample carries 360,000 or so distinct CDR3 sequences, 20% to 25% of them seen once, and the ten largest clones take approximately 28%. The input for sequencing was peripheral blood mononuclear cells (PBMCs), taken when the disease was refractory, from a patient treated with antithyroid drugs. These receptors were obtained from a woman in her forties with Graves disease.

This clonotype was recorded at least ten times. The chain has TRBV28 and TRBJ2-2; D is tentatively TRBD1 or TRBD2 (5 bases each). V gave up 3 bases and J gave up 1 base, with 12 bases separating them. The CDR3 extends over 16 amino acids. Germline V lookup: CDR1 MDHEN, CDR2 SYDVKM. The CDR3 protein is CASSFARGRNTGELFF. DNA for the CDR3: TGTGCCAGCAGTTTTGCAAGGGGACGGAACACCGGGGAGCTGTTTTTT.

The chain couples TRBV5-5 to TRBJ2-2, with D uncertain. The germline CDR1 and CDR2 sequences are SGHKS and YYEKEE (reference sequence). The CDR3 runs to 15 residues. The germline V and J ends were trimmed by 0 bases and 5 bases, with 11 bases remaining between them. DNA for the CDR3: TGTGCCAGCAGCTTGGAAACTTGGGCGACCGGGGAGCTGTTTTTT. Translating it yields CASSLETWATGELFF. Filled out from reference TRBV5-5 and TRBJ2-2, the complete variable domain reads DAGVTQSPTHLIKTRGQQVTLRCSPISGHKSVSWYQQVLGQGPQFIFQYYEKEERGRGNFPDRFSARQFPNYSSELNVNALLLGDSALYLCASSLETWATGELFFGEGSRLTVL.

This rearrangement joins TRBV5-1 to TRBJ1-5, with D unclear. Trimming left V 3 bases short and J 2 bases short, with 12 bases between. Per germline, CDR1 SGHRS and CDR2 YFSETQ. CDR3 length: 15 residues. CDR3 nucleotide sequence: TGCGCCAGCAGCTCCAACCCCGGGGGCAATCAGCCCCAGCATTTT. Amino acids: CASSSNPGGNQPQHF.

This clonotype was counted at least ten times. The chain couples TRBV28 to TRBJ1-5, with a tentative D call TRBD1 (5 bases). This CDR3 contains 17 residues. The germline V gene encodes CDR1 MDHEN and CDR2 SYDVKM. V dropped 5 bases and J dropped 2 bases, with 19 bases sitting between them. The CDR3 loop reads CASSPGPGRGGNQPQHF. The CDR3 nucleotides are TGTGCCAGCAGTCCCGGACCGGGGAGAGGGGGCAATCAGCCCCAGCATTTT. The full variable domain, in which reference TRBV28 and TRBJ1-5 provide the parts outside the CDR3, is DVKVTQSSRYLVKRTGEKVFLECVQDMDHENMFWYRQDPGLGLRLIYFSYDVKMKEKGDIPEGYSVSREKKERFSLILESASTNQTSMYLCASSPGPGRGGNQPQHFGDGTRLSIL.

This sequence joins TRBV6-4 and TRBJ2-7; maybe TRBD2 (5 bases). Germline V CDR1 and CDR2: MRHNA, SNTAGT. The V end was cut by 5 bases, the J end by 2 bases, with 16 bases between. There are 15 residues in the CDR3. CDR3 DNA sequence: TGTGCCAGCAGTCAAGATACTAGAGTCGCCTACGAGCAGTACTTC. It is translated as CASSQDTRVAYEQYF.

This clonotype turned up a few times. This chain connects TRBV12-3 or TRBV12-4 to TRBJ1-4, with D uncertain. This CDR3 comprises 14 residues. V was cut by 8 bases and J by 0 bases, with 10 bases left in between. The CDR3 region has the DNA TGTGCCAGCGGCCCCGAAACAACTAATGAAAAACTGTTTTTT. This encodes CASGPETTNEKLFF.

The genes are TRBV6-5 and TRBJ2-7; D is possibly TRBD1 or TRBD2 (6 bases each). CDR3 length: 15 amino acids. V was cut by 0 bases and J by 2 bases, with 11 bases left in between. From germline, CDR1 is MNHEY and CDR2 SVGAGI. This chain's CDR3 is CASSYSRGEAYEQYF. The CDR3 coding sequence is TGTGCCAGCAGTTACTCGAGGGGGGAAGCCTACGAGCAGTACTTC.

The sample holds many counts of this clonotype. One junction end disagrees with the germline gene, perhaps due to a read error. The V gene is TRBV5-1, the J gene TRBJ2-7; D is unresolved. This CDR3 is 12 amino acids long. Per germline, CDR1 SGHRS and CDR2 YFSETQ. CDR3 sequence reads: CASSFDRFEQYF. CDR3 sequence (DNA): TGTGCCAGCAGCTTTGACCGATTCGAGCAGTACTTC. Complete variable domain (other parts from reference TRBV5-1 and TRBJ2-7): KAGVTQTPRYLIKTRGQQVTLSCSPISGHRSVSWYQQTPGQGLQFLFEYFSETQRNKGNFPGRFSGRQFSNSRSEMNVSTLELGDSALYLCASSFDRFEQYFGPGTRLTVT.

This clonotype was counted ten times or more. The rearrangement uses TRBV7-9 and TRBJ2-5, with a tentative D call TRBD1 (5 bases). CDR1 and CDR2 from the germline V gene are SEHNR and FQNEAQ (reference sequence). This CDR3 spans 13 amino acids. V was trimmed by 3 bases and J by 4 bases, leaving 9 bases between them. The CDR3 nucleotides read TGTGCCAGCAGCTTTTTAACAGGAGAGACCCAGTACTTC. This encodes CASSFLTGETQYF.

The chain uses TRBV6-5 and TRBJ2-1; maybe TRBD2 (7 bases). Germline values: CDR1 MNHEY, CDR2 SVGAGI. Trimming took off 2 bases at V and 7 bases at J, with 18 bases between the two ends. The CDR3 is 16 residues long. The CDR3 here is CASSYGGAGYGNEQFF. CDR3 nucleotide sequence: TGTGCCAGCAGTTACGGGGGGGCGGGATATGGGAATGAGCAGTTCTTC.

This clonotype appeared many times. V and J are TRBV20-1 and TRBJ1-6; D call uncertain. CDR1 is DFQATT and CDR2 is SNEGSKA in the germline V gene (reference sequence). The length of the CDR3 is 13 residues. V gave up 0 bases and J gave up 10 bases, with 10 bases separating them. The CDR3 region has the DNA TGCAGTGCTAGAGATAGGAACCAATCACCCCTCCACTTT. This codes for CSARDRNQSPLHF.

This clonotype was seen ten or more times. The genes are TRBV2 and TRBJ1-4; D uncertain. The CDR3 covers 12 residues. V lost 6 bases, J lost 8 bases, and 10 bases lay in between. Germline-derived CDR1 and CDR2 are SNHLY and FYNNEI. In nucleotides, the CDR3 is TGTGCCAGCAGGGAGAGTAGGGAAAAACTGTTTTTT. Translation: CASRESREKLFF.

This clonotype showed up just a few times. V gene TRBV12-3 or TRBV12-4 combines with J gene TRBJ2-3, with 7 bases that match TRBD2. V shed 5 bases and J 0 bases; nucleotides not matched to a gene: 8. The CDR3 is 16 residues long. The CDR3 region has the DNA TGTGCCAGCAGTCGGCAGCGGGATGCTAGCACAGATACGCAGTATTTT. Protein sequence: CASSRQRDASTDTQYF.

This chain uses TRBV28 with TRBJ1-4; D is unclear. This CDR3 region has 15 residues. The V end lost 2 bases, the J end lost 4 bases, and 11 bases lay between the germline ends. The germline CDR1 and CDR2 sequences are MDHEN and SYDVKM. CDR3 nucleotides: TGTGCCAGCAGTTTAGGGAGTTTCCTTAATGAAAAACTGTTTTTT. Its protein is CASSLGSFLNEKLFF.

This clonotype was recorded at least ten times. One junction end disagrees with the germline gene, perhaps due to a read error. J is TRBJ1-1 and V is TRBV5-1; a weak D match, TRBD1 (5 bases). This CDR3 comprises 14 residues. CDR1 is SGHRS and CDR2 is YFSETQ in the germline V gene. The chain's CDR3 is CASSLGGLNTEAFF. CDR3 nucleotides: TGTGCCAGCAGTTTGGGGGGTTTGAACACTGAAGCTTTCTTT.

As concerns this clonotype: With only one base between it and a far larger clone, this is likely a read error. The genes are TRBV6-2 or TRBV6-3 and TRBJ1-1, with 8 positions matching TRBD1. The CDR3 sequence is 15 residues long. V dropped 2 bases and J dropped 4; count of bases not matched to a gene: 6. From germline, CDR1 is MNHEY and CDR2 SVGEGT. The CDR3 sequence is CASSYDRGRGTEAFF. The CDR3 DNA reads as TGTGCCAGCAGTTACGACAGGGGTCGGGGCACTGAAGCTTTCTTT.

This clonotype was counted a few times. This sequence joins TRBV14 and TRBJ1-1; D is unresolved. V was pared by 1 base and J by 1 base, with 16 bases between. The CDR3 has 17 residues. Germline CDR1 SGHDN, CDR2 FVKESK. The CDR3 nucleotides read TGTGCCAGCAGCCAAGCAAGACTCCGGGGAAAGAACACTGAAGCTTTCTTT. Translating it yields CASSQARLRGKNTEAFF.

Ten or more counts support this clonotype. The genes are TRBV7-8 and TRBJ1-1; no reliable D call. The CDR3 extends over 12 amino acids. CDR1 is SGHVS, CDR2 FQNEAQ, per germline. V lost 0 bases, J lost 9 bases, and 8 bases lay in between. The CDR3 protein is CASSLATGKAFF. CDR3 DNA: TGTGCCAGCAGCTTAGCGACTGGGAAAGCTTTCTTT.

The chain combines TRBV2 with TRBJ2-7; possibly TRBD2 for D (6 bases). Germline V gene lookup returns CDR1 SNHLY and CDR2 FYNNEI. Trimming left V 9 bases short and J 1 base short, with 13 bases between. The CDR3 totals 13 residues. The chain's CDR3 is CASRRLGSYEQYF. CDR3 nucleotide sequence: TGTGCCAGTAGACGACTAGGTTCCTACGAGCAGTACTTC.